This note documents a single T cell receptor (beta chain) sequence. The same CDR3 can be traced to other DNA sequences in this sample. The record originates from a study of shared T cell receptors in the human thymus. CDR1 and CDR2 from the germline V gene are MDHEN and SYDVKM. This CDR3 is 12 amino acids long. Trimming removed 3 bases at V and 7 bases at J, with 7 bases between. Clones were sequenced by immunoSEQ multiplex PCR, and TCRdb holds only the in-frame ones, with some missing. There are hundreds of thousands of clones in the sample; around 87% occur only once, and roughly 0.0094% lies in the top ten. These records were also assigned to another study, of human thymus T cells.

Sequenced input: thymocytes. J is TRBJ2-1 and V is TRBV28, with D maybe TRBD1 (6 bases). This TCR was recovered from a boy in the first two years of life with a congenital heart defect. Written as DNA, the CDR3 is TGTGCCAGCAGTTTCAGGGGAAATGAGCAGTTCTTC. It yields the protein CASSFRGNEQFF.